This TCR beta chain is drawn from a study of a mutant IDH1 vaccine in newly diagnosed glioma. In the study overall: The patients received vaccinations eight times, in weeks 1, 3, 5, 7, 11, 15, 19 and 23. Vaccine administration was initiated 4-6 weeks following radiotherapy alone, or with temozolomide cycles. The study, taken as a whole, reports: Changes in the top peripheral T cell clonotypes seemingly had no bearing on pseudoprogression.

Time point noted: week 5, during vaccination. The vaccine gave 300 ug of a 20-mer mutant IDH1 peptide subcutaneously per dose. To note about this clone: Its specificity is not known.

This CDR3 spans 19 amino acids. The germline gives CDR1 MNHNS, CDR2 SASEGT. V shed 3 bases and J shed 7 bases, with 27 bases lying between them. The repertoire was sequenced with immunoSEQ multiplex PCR; TCRdb's copy has only in-frame clones and lacks some. The sample includes tens of thousands of clones, 85% to 90% of them seen just once. The clonotype originates from a woman aged 40-49 years with glioma. The sequenced sample was PBMCs, obtained from a glioma patient whose treatment included an IDH1 peptide vaccine. The chain joins TRBV6-1 to TRBJ2-2, with D possibly being TRBD2 (5 bases). This CDR3 is CASSDSGPSIGIGNGELFF. DNA of the CDR3: TGTGCCAGCAGTGATTCGGGTCCGAGTATCGGGATCGGGAACGGGGAGCTGTTTTTT.